Listed below are T cell receptor beta chains from one sample, sequenced in a study of OX40 agonist ivuxolimab in advanced cancers. Assay: immunoSEQ multiplex PCR; the TCRdb copy retains only in-frame clones and omits some. The sample yields about 77,000 clones, over 70% seen once. The sequences come from CD4+ or CD8+ T cells sorted from blood, collected in a trial of the OX40 agonist ivuxolimab. These receptors were collected from an adult with an advanced solid tumor such as melanoma, head and neck, liver or kidney cancer. The CDR3 runs from the conserved cysteine through the conserved F or W. A D gene is named only where the DNA matches it firmly. The size entry is marked missing in some rows and otherwise reads once, few, many or a size class.

CDR3nt,CDR3aa,abundance,len,d_gene,j_gene,v_gene
TGTGCCAGCAGTCCACATTCTAGGGAGCAGTTCTTC,CASSPHSREQFF,-,12,-,TRBJ2-1,TRBV28
TGCGCCAGCAGCTCCCGACAGTTGAACACTGGGGAGCTGTTTTTT,CASSSRQLNTGELFF,-,15,-,TRBJ2-2,TRBV5-1
TGTGCCAGCAGCTCCCAGATGAATCAGCCCCAGCATTTT,CASSSQMNQPQHF,-,13,-,TRBJ1-5,TRBV11-2
TGTGCCAGCAGCCGGGGACAGAGGAGTGGCTACACCTTC,CASSRGQRSGYTF,-,13,TRBD1,TRBJ1-2,TRBV7-8
TGTGCCAGCAGTGGGCAGGCTAACGGGGGAGAGCAGTTCTTC,CASSGQANGGEQFF,-,14,-,TRBJ2-1,TRBV2
TGCAGCGCCATCCTGACAGGGGGTATATCCAGTTTCTTTAGCAATCAGCCCCAGCATTTT,CSAILTGGISSFFSNQPQHF,-,20,TRBD1,TRBJ1-5,TRBV29-1
TGTGCCAGCAGCGCGATTGTCAGGGGGAACACTGAAGCTTTCTTT,CASSAIVRGNTEAFF,-,15,-,TRBJ1-1,TRBV9
TGTGCCAGCAGTCGGACTAGCGGGAAGGTCGAGCAGTACTTC,CASSRTSGKVEQYF,-,14,TRBD2,TRBJ2-7,TRBV14
TGTGCCAGCAGCTTGACAGAAAATCAGCCCCAGCATTTT,CASSLTENQPQHF,-,13,-,TRBJ1-5,TRBV7-2
TGCAGCGTTGAAGATCCTGTCCGTCGTGAAGCTTTCTTT,CSVEDPVRREAFF,-,13,-,TRBJ1-1,TRBV29-1
TGTGCCAGCAGTTCCCTCCCTACTCGGGAGCTGTTTTTT,CASSSLPTRELFF,-,13,-,TRBJ2-2,TRBV27
TGTGCCAGTAGTATACTTCAGGGGGTAGGAGATACGCAGTATTTT,CASSILQGVGDTQYF,-,15,TRBD1,TRBJ2-3,TRBV19
TGTGCCAGCAGCTTAGGGCCCGGGAACACTGAAGCTTTCTTT,CASSLGPGNTEAFF,few,14,-,TRBJ1-1,TRBV7-2
TGCGCCAGCAGCTTTTCAGGGAGGGATGGCTACACCTTC,CASSFSGRDGYTF,-,13,-,TRBJ1-2,TRBV5-1
TGTGCCAGCAACCGCCGTGGGGGGGAGCTGTTTTTT,CASNRRGGELFF,once,12,-,TRBJ2-2,TRBV19
TGCAGCGTTAGAGAAGATACGCAGTATTTT,CSVREDTQYF,-,10,-,TRBJ2-3,TRBV29-1
TGCGCCAGCAGCTTGGGCGGAGGGAGGGTGGAGACCCAGTACTTC,CASSLGGGRVETQYF,-,15,TRBD2,TRBJ2-5,TRBV5-1
TGCAGCGGGGGAGGGATGAACACTGAAGCTTTCTTT,CSGGGMNTEAFF,-,12,-,TRBJ1-1,TRBV29-1
TGTGCCAGCAGCTTGGCCGGGATTCAGAACACCGGGGAGCTGTTTTTT,CASSLAGIQNTGELFF,few,16,-,TRBJ2-2,TRBV7-2
TGTGCCAGCAGCTCGGGACTAGCGGGATCCTACGAGCAGTACTTC,CASSSGLAGSYEQYF,once,15,TRBD2,TRBJ2-7,TRBV7-2
TGTGCCAGTAGTACAGGGGACTACTATGGCTACACCTTC,CASSTGDYYGYTF,-,13,-,TRBJ1-2,TRBV19
TGTGCCAGCAGCACACAGGGACTCGGCAATCAGCCCCAGCATTTT,CASSTQGLGNQPQHF,-,15,-,TRBJ1-5,TRBV7-2
TGTGCCAGCAGTACCGGGACAGGAAACAATCAGCCCCAGCATTTT,CASSTGTGNNQPQHF,-,15,TRBD1,TRBJ1-5,TRBV6-5
TGTGCCAGCAGCGGTAGCGGGGGGGGGTACAATGAGCAGTTCTTC,CASSGSGGGYNEQFF,once,15,TRBD2,TRBJ2-1,TRBV9
TGTGCCAGCAGTTACGATCTAACGGGCTATGGCTACACCTTC,CASSYDLTGYGYTF,-,14,-,TRBJ1-2,TRBV6-5
TGTGCCAGCAGCTTAGAAACAGGGGGCATCGGAGAGACCCAGTACTTC,CASSLETGGIGETQYF,-,16,TRBD1,TRBJ2-5,TRBV11-3
TGTGCCAGCAGCACGGGTCTACAGACTGAGCAGTTCTTC,CASSTGLQTEQFF,-,13,-,TRBJ2-1,TRBV7-3
TGTGCCTGGAGTGTTTTGCTCTCTGGAAACACCATATATTTT,CAWSVLLSGNTIYF,-,14,-,TRBJ1-3,TRBV30
TGCGCCAGCAGCTTGGACGGCTCGGCGGTCGAGCAGTACTTC,CASSLDGSAVEQYF,-,14,-,TRBJ2-7,TRBV5-1
TGTGCCAGCAGTCCAGGGAGGGCCAATGAGCAGTTCTTC,CASSPGRANEQFF,-,13,TRBD2,TRBJ2-1,TRBV6-1
TGCGCCAGCAGCTTACAAGGGACTAGCGGGGAGGATACGCAGTATTTT,CASSLQGTSGEDTQYF,few,16,TRBD2,TRBJ2-3,TRBV5-1
TGTGCCAGTAGTCGAACGACTGGGAGGCGGAATCAGCCCCAGCATTTT,CASSRTTGRRNQPQHF,-,16,-,TRBJ1-5,TRBV19
TGCGCCAGCAGACAGGGGCCTAATGAAAAACTGTTTTTT,CASRQGPNEKLFF,-,13,TRBD1,TRBJ1-4,TRBV5-1